Below, one T cell receptor (beta chain) is given with its context. The antigen it recognizes is unknown. No qualities accompany the bases; no much larger clone lies one base away. The data were obtained in a study of T cell changes during pregnancy in multiple sclerosis (dated by TCRdb to about 2019). Turning to the overall study: The study examined how the T cell repertoire changed over the course of pregnancy in women with multiple sclerosis.

Taken from cysteine to phenylalanine, the CDR3 has 14 residues. Solely the CDR3 DNA is kept, with 42 bases framed from the first base. Trimming costs V 0 bases and J 1 base, and their ends lie 7 bases apart. The germline V gene supplies CDR1 SGHDT and CDR2 YYEEEE. Library method: the immunoSEQ multiplex PCR assay. Sourced from immuneACCESS, this table was stored by TCRdb with only in-frame sequences that have V and J called. A share of the clones is absent; for the studies checked, an unresolved V gene accounts for under half, and the remainder has no known explanation. The sample records around 42,000 clones, around 93% of which are singletons. Jointly, the top ten make up 0.7% to 0.95% of the sample.

The specimen was CD4+ T cells from peripheral blood mononuclear cells, collected before pregnancy. This receptor was obtained from a female donor with multiple sclerosis, enrolled in a pregnancy study. Recombination linked TRBV5-6 to TRBJ1-1; confidence is insufficient to name the D gene. In nucleotides, the sequence is TGTGCCAGCAGCTTGGGTATGGCGAACACTGAAGCTTTCTTT. Protein translation: CASSLGMANTEAFF.